These 17 T cell receptor beta chains were all obtained from the same sample, sequenced in a study of T cells after yellow fever vaccination (dated by TCRdb to about 2019). The treatment or condition label for this specimen denotes: live attenuated yellow fever vaccine strain. The library relied on 5' RACE. The sample was run on an Illumina HiSeq 2500. The raw public reads went through TCRdb reprocessing: fastp at Q25, MiXCR clone calling, in-frame beta chains kept. Each entry merges the rows of one CDR3 protein and shows their most common DNA and genes. The sample yields roughly 250,000 distinct CDR3 sequences; 10% to 15% were counted once. The top ten constitute around 0.49% of the sample. The specimen comprised CD4+ T cells sorted from PBMCs, sampled 45 days after the yellow fever booster vaccination. The receptors shown here come from a man aged 25 to 45 who received the YFV17D yellow fever vaccine.

At least ten counts were recorded for this clonotype. The chain employs TRBV6-5 and TRBJ1-4; D unclear. The V and J ends lost 0 bases and 7 bases respectively, with 15 bases between them. Looked up from germline, CDR1 is MNHEY and CDR2 is SVGAGI. The CDR3 extends over 16 amino acids. The CDR3 sequence: CASSYSGRNVGEKLFF. The CDR3 bases are TGTGCCAGCAGTTACTCCGGGAGGAACGTGGGTGAAAAACTGTTTTTT.

This clonotype has a count of ten or more. V gene TRBV6-5 combines with J gene TRBJ2-5, with a possible D match to TRBD2 (5 bases). V gave up 0 bases and J gave up 3 bases, with 8 bases separating them. Per germline, CDR1 MNHEY and CDR2 SVGAGI. CDR3 length equals 14 residues. DNA of the CDR3: TGTGCCAGCAGTTACTCGATACTAGAAGAGACCCAGTACTTC. Protein: CASSYSILEETQYF.

This clonotype was counted a few times. The chain links TRBV10-3 to TRBJ2-3; 11 bases agree with TRBD1. Looked up from germline, CDR1 is ENHRY and CDR2 is SYGVKD. The CDR3 has 14 residues. V lost 6 bases, J lost 5 bases, and 4 bases stayed unmatched. This CDR3 is CAISPGQGGDTQYF. CDR3 bases: TGTGCCATCAGCCCGGGACAGGGGGGAGATACGCAGTATTTT.

This chain uses TRBV12-3 or TRBV12-4 with TRBJ2-1; D call uncertain. The CDR3 sequence is 15 residues long. Trimming stripped 6 bases from V and 5 bases from J, with 17 bases between. The DNA of the CDR3 is TGTGCCAGCAGCCGCTACGACCAAGTCCACAATGAGCAGTTCTTC. Translation: CASSRYDQVHNEQFF.

This clonotype was found a few times. The V gene is TRBV5-1, the J gene TRBJ2-3; 9 nucleotides align to TRBD2. After removal of 6 bases from V and 6 bases from J, the junction contained 5 bases not matched to a gene. This CDR3 contains 13 residues. From germline, CDR1 is SGHRS and CDR2 YFSETQ. DNA of the CDR3: TGCGCCAGCAAAAAGCGGGAGGCGGATACGCAGTATTTT. Translating it yields CASKKREADTQYF.

The chain couples TRBV18 to TRBJ1-5, with a tentative D call TRBD1 (5 bases). This CDR3 spans 16 amino acids. CDR1 KGHSH and CDR2 LQKENI come from the germline V gene. Trimming left V 3 bases short and J 4 bases short, with 16 bases between. CDR3 DNA: TGTGCCAGCTCACCGGGTAGGGGACCGGCAAATCAGCCCCAGCATTTT. Translating it yields CASSPGRGPANQPQHF. The whole variable domain, filled in from reference TRBV18 and TRBJ1-5, reads NAGVMQNPRHLVRRRGQEARLRCSPMKGHSHVYWYRQLPEEGLKFMVYLQKENIIDESGMPKERFSAEFPKEGPSILRIQQVVRGDSAAYFCASSPGRGPANQPQHFGDGTRLSIL.

The rearrangement links TRBV4-3 to TRBJ2-5, with a tentative D call TRBD1 (5 bases). The CDR3 runs to 18 residues. The ends were cut back, 0 bases at V and 1 base at J, with 18 bases in the middle. CDR1 and CDR2 (germline): LGHNA, YSLEER. CDR3 DNA: TGCGCCAGCAGCCAAGATGCCACCTTTTTTAGGGGCCAAGAGACCCAGTACTTC. This sequence encodes CASSQDATFFRGQETQYF.

The sample holds a few counts of this clonotype. This rearrangement joins TRBV10-3 to TRBJ2-1; tentatively, D is TRBD2 (6 bases). Germline lookup yields CDR1 ENHRY and CDR2 SYGVKD. V lost 7 bases, J lost 6 bases, and 13 bases lay in between. This CDR3 is 13 amino acids long. The CDR3 reads CAIIGDLANEQFF. The CDR3 region has the DNA TGTGCCATCATCGGGGACTTAGCCAATGAGCAGTTCTTC.

The chain links TRBV7-6 to TRBJ2-1, with 7 positions matching TRBD2. The CDR3 loop spans 16 amino acids. V lost 0 bases to trimming and J lost 3 bases; unmatched junction nucleotides: 5. Germline CDR1 is SGHVS and CDR2 is FNYEAQ. CDR3 sequence (DNA): TGTGCCAGCAGCTTAGCGGCTAGCGGATACTACAATGAGCAGTTCTTC. Its translation is CASSLAASGYYNEQFF. The full variable domain, its missing parts supplied by reference TRBV7-6 and TRBJ2-1, is GAGVSQSPRYKVTKRGQDVALRCDPISGHVSLYWYRQALGQGPEFLTYFNYEAQQDKSGLPNDRFSAERPEGSISTLTIQRTEQRDSAMYRCASSLAASGYYNEQFFGPGTRLTVL.

V and J are TRBV12-3 or TRBV12-4 and TRBJ1-4; D not resolved. The V gene lost 3 bases and the J gene lost 7 bases, with 6 bases spanning the gap. This CDR3 comprises 12 residues. The CDR3: CASSFVGEKLFF. CDR3 bases: TGTGCCAGCAGTTTCGTAGGTGAAAAACTGTTTTTT.

Concerning this clonotype itself: This may arise from a read error, as a much more abundant clone is one base away. The chain uses TRBV3-1 and TRBJ2-5; 7 bases map to TRBD1. CDR3 length equals 15 residues. CDR1 and CDR2 from the germline V gene are LGHDT and YNNKEL (reference sequence). In nucleotides, the CDR3 is TGTGGCAGCAGCCATTCCGACAGGGTATCAGAGACCCAGTACTTC. Residues: CGSSHSDRVSETQYF.

The chain employs TRBV7-9 and TRBJ2-3; 8 bases match TRBD2. CDR1 and CDR2 (germline): SEHNR, FQNEAQ (reference sequence). This CDR3 is built from 15 residues. V shed 3 bases and J 4 bases; nucleotides not matched to a gene: 6. CDR3 region: CASSFRAGVPDTQYF. The DNA for the CDR3 is TGTGCCAGCAGCTTTAGAGCGGGAGTTCCAGATACGCAGTATTTT.

This clonotype was seen a handful of times. The chain recombines TRBV20-1 with TRBJ2-2; TRBD2 matches at 10 bases. Per the germline V gene, CDR1 is DFQATT and CDR2 is SNEGSKA (reference sequence). V lost 1 base to trimming and J lost 2 bases; unmatched junction nucleotides: 13. The CDR3 consists of 19 residues. CDR3 amino acids: CSARAWAIRTSGNTGELFF. For the CDR3, the DNA is TGCAGTGCTAGAGCCTGGGCCATTAGGACTAGCGGAAACACCGGGGAGCTGTTTTTT.

To note about this clonotype: Since a much larger clone is just one base distant, this may be a read error. CDR3 DNA sequence: TGCAATGCCTCCTGGTTCACTAGCGGAGACCAAGAGACCCAGTACTTC. Translated: CNASWFTSGDQETQYF. The chain combines TRBV20-1 with TRBJ2-5; 8 bases fit TRBD2. The CDR3 totals 16 residues. From germline, CDR1 is DFQATT and CDR2 SNEGSKA (reference sequence).

The chain is built from TRBV18 and TRBJ2-1, with 15 bases aligning to TRBD2. V gave up 4 bases and J gave up 4 bases; unmatched junction bases: 5. CDR3 length equals 17 residues. Germline CDR1 is KGHSH and CDR2 is LQKENI. The CDR3 region is CASSLRGLAGGYNEQFF. CDR3 bases: TGTGCCAGCTCACTCCGAGGACTAGCGGGAGGGTACAATGAGCAGTTCTTC.

The chain combines TRBV7-3 with TRBJ2-1; 10 bases map to TRBD2. The V and J ends lost 3 bases and 15 bases, in that order; junction bases with no gene match: 11. CDR1 is SGHTA and CDR2 is FQGTGA in the germline V gene. The CDR3 length is 14 residues. CDR3 region: CASSFGTSVSILFF. DNA of the CDR3: TGTGCCAGCAGCTTCGGGACTAGCGTGAGTATTTTGTTCTTC. The whole variable domain, filled in from reference TRBV7-3 and TRBJ2-1, reads GAGVSQTPSNKVTEKGKYVELRCDPISGHTALYWYRQSLGQGPEFLIYFQGTGAADDSGLPNDRFFAVRPEGSVSTLKIQRTERGDSAVYLCASSFGTSVSILFFGPGTRLTVL.

This clonotype has a handful of counts. The chain has TRBV27 and TRBJ2-1, with a possible D match to TRBD2 (6 bases). This CDR3 region has 15 residues. The ends were cut back, 3 bases at V and 4 bases at J, with 13 bases in the middle. Germline V CDR1 and CDR2: MNHEY, SMNVEV (reference sequence). CDR3 amino acids: CASSFRRGTYNEQFF. The CDR3 coding sequence is TGTGCCAGCAGTTTCCGGCGGGGTACTTACAATGAGCAGTTCTTC.